The clone carrying this T cell receptor beta chain came up a few times. The CDR3 is made up of 13 amino acids. V gave up 7 bases and J gave up 1 base, with 8 bases separating them. The germline gives CDR1 SGHRS, CDR2 YFSETQ. This entry is derived from a study of blood T cell repertoires in COVID-19. Data came from immunoSEQ multiplex PCR; TCRdb stores just in-frame clones and leaves some out. The repertoire has more than 60,000 clones, 88% of them found once; the top ten carry 10%. Sample: PBMCs or T cells enriched from blood (not recorded which). The genes are TRBV5-1 and TRBJ2-2; D is possibly TRBD2 (6 bases). The clonotype comes from a woman aged 40 to 50 who had recovered from COVID-19. Written as DNA, the CDR3 is TGCGCCAGCCGGGGAGGGAACACCGGGGAGCTGTTTTTT. It translates to CASRGGNTGELFF.